This T cell receptor (beta chain) was retrieved from a study of early T cells in non-severe SARS-CoV-2 infection. Study-wide background: Unsorted whole blood bulk RNA was sequenced, with unpaired chains.

The protocol attached unique molecular identifiers to individual cDNA molecules. TCRdb re-analysed the 5' RACE reads in MiXCR, keeping a single row per CDR3 protein. The data hold nearly 30,000 distinct CDR3 sequences, with 5% observed a single time. Material for sequencing was whole blood. The sequence came from an adult who was a healthcare worker with PCR-confirmed SARS-CoV-2 infection or an uninfected control (not recorded which).

The CDR3 region has the DNA TGTGCCAGCAGCCCCGACAGGAGCTCCTATAATTCACCCCTCCACTTT. Translating gives CASSPDRSSYNSPLHF. V usage is TRBV5-8 and J usage is TRBJ1-6; perhaps TRBD1 as D (6 bases). Trimming cost V 4 bases and J 0 bases, with 11 bases left between them. The CDR3 spans 16 residues. CDR1 SGHTS and CDR2 YDEGEE come from the germline V gene.